What follows are 26 T cell receptor beta chains derived from one specimen sequenced in a study of T cells in localized non-small cell lung cancer. TCRdb keeps only in-frame clones here, not all; method: immunoSEQ multiplex PCR. This sample has 70,000 to 90,000 clones; around 84% occur once, and the top ten carry 8.5% to 10%. The sample in question was peripheral blood, obtained before any cancer treatment. The source is a female donor over 55 with stage I lung adenocarcinoma.

V gene TRBV7-2 combines with J gene TRBJ2-7; maybe TRBD2 (7 bases). This CDR3 is built from 15 residues. V lost 1 base, J lost 0 bases, and 10 bases lay in between. CDR1 is SGHTA and CDR2 is FQGNSA in the germline V gene. DNA of the CDR3: TGTGCCAGCAGCTTAGAGGGGGGGCCCTCCTACGAGCAGTACTTC. Translation: CASSLEGGPSYEQYF. The whole variable domain, remainder taken from reference TRBV7-2 and TRBJ2-7, is GAGVSQSPSNKVTEKGKDVELRCDPISGHTALYWYRQSLGQGLEFLIYFQGNSAPDKSGLPSDRFSAERTGGSVSTLTIQRTQQEDSAVYLCASSLEGGPSYEQYFGPGTRLTVT.

This sequence joins TRBV5-1 and TRBJ1-1; 8 positions agree with TRBD1. The CDR3 covers 12 residues. The germline CDR1 and CDR2 sequences are SGHRS and YFSETQ. V trimming: 7 bases; J trimming: 9 bases; junction bases outside the gene matches: 8. The DNA for the CDR3 is TGCGCCAGCGCGCAGACAGGGGACAAAGCTTTCTTT. This encodes CASAQTGDKAFF.

Here the CDR3 DNA reads TGTGCCAGCAGCGTGAATATGGGGAATGAAAAACTGTTTTTT. Its translation is CASSVNMGNEKLFF. This rearrangement joins TRBV9 to TRBJ1-4; D uncertain. The V gene lost 2 bases and the J gene lost 5 bases, with 10 bases spanning the gap. Germline loops: CDR1 SGDLS, CDR2 YYNGEE. The CDR3 has 14 residues.

In this sample, this clone turned up a few times. The chain carries TRBV6-5 and TRBJ2-7, with D unresolved. The length of the CDR3 is 14 residues. Trimming took off 2 bases at V and 3 bases at J, with 11 bases between the two ends. Germline CDR1 and CDR2: MNHEY and SVGAGI. The CDR3 region is CASSYAQAHYEQYF. The DNA for the CDR3 is TGTGCCAGCAGTTACGCGCAGGCCCACTACGAGCAGTACTTC.

The rearrangement links TRBV11-2 to TRBJ1-2; D might be TRBD1 (5 bases). The CDR3 runs 14 residues. Trimming pared 1 base from V and 5 bases from J, leaving 11 bases between. Per the germline V gene, CDR1 is SGHAT and CDR2 is FQNNGV. The CDR3 protein is CASSLVSQGYGYTF. The CDR3 DNA reads TGTGCCAGCAGCTTAGTTAGCCAGGGTTATGGCTACACCTTC.

CDR3 amino acids: CASSFVWRREQFF. The CDR3 DNA reads TGTGCCAGCAGTTTTGTGTGGCGCCGTGAGCAGTTCTTC. This chain uses TRBV27 with TRBJ2-1; D uncertain. CDR1 is MNHEY and CDR2 is SMNVEV in the germline V gene (reference sequence). This CDR3 region has 13 residues. Trimming left V 3 bases short and J 9 bases short, with 12 bases between.

The chain joins TRBV6-5 to TRBJ2-1; 8 nucleotides line up with TRBD2. The V and J ends lost 5 bases and 6 bases, in that order; junction bases with no gene match: 3. The germline gives CDR1 MNHEY, CDR2 SVGAGI. The CDR3 consists of 13 residues. CDR3 loop: CASSSGRPNEQFF. The CDR3 DNA is TGTGCCAGCAGTAGCGGGAGACCCAATGAGCAGTTCTTC.

This chain connects TRBV5-1 to TRBJ2-5; D perhaps matches TRBD2 (6 bases). There are 15 residues in the CDR3. With 4 bases removed from V and 0 bases from J, the gap between germline ends came to 13 bases. The germline V gene has CDR1 SGHRS and CDR2 YFSETQ. The CDR3, as DNA: TGCGCCAGCAGCAATAGCGGCACCAACCAAGAGACCCAGTACTTC. Translated: CASSNSGTNQETQYF.

The chain combines TRBV5-4 with TRBJ1-1; D is possibly TRBD1 (5 bases). V lost 4 bases, J lost 1 base, and 8 bases lay in between. The germline V gene has CDR1 SGHNT and CDR2 YYREEE (reference sequence). There are 13 residues in the CDR3. Written as DNA, the CDR3 is TGTGCCAGCAGCCCGAGGGGGAACACTGAAGCTTTCTTT. It translates to CASSPRGNTEAFF.

This clone was detected a few times. V usage is TRBV6-4 and J usage is TRBJ1-5; weak D call: TRBD1 (5 bases). Germline V gene sequence: CDR1 MRHNA, CDR2 SNTAGT. The length of the CDR3 is 13 residues. Trimming shortened V by 5 bases and J by 4 bases, and 9 bases separated the two germline ends. Here the CDR3 DNA reads TGTGCCAGCAGTCAGGGAACGAATCAGCCCCAGCATTTT. Its protein is CASSQGTNQPQHF.

This chain connects TRBV6-5 to TRBJ1-1; D call uncertain. Trimming left V 3 bases short and J 1 base short, with 9 bases between. The CDR3 length is 14 residues. Germline lookup yields CDR1 MNHEY and CDR2 SVGAGI. CDR3 sequence (DNA): TGTGCCAGCAGTTATATTGGACCGAACACTGAAGCTTTCTTT. Translated: CASSYIGPNTEAFF.

The J gene is TRBJ1-2, the V gene TRBV21-1; the listed D gene, TRBD1, was not tested against the DNA. TRBV21-1 is listed as a pseudogene. The CDR3 length is 14 residues. The CDR3 sequence is CASSKVTVLDGYTF. The CDR3 bases are TGTGCCAGCAGCAAAGTAACAGTCTTAGATGGCTACACCTTC.

This rearrangement joins TRBV6-6 to TRBJ2-2; 8 nucleotides match TRBD2. The CDR3 length is 14 residues. From germline, CDR1 is MNHNY and CDR2 SVGAGI (reference sequence). V lost 6 bases to trimming and J lost 7 bases; unmatched junction nucleotides: 7. The CDR3 region is CASSSGGGGGELFF. The CDR3 bases are TGTGCCAGCAGCTCCGGGGGGGGCGGCGGGGAGCTGTTTTTT.

The genes are TRBV19 and TRBJ1-5, with 10 bases aligning to TRBD1. V shed 5 bases and J 7 bases; nucleotides not matched to a gene: 8. The germline CDR1 and CDR2 sequences are LNHDA and SQIVND (reference sequence). The CDR3 spans 15 residues. CDR3 sequence: CASSAGTGVGQPQHF. The CDR3 DNA is TGTGCCAGTAGTGCGGGGACAGGGGTTGGACAGCCCCAGCATTTT.

The chain uses TRBV6-5 and TRBJ1-6, with TRBD1 matching over 7 bases. The junction had 7 bases not matched to a gene; V was cut back by 5 bases and J by 6 bases. The CDR3 totals 15 residues. From germline, CDR1 is MNHEY and CDR2 SVGAGI. CDR3 sequence reads: CASSTTGQPNSPLHF. For the CDR3, the DNA is TGTGCCAGCAGTACAACGGGACAGCCTAATTCACCCCTCCACTTT.

This clone was found a few times. The V gene is TRBV28, the J gene TRBJ1-2; 9 bases fit TRBD1. The V and J ends lost 6 bases and 6 bases, in that order; junction bases with no gene match: 17. Looked up from germline, CDR1 is MDHEN and CDR2 is SYDVKM. CDR3 size: 17 residues. CDR3 coding DNA: TGTGCCAGCAGACCAACAGGGGGCGCGGGTCATGTTGATGGCTACACCTTC. Translating it yields CASRPTGGAGHVDGYTF.

This chain uses TRBV11-2 with TRBJ2-1; 7 bases match TRBD2. The germline gives CDR1 SGHAT, CDR2 FQNNGV. V lost 4 bases to trimming and J lost 7 bases; unmatched junction nucleotides: 10. The CDR3 is 15 residues long. CDR3 sequence reads: CASSSLAVPQNEQFF. The CDR3 DNA sequence: TGTGCCAGCAGCTCGCTAGCGGTCCCGCAGAATGAGCAGTTCTTC.

This CDR3 is CASSPSGDTQYF. The DNA of the CDR3 is TGTGCCAGCAGCCCGAGTGGAGATACGCAGTATTTT. V gene TRBV11-1 combines with J gene TRBJ2-3; D gene ambiguous. Trimming took 5 bases from V and 5 from J, leaving 8 bases between them. Germline values: CDR1 SGHAT, CDR2 FQDESV (reference sequence). The CDR3 runs 12 residues. Filled out from reference TRBV11-1 and TRBJ2-3, the complete variable domain reads EAEVAQSPRYKITEKSQAVAFWCDPISGHATLYWYRQILGQGPELLVQFQDESVVDDSQLPKDRFSAERLKGVDSTLKIQPAELGDSAMYLCASSPSGDTQYFGPGTRLTVL.

The chain employs TRBV30 and TRBJ1-3; D gene ambiguous. The CDR3 is made up of 13 amino acids. V was pared by 4 bases and J by 4 bases, with 11 bases between. Germline V gene lookup returns CDR1 GTSNPN and CDR2 SVGIG (reference sequence). The chain's CDR3 is CAWIPTRGNTIYF. DNA of the CDR3: TGTGCCTGGATCCCTACAAGGGGAAACACCATATATTTT.

This rearrangement joins TRBV5-1 to TRBJ1-1; a weak D match, TRBD1 (6 bases). This CDR3 region has 17 residues. V gave up 2 bases and J gave up 4 bases, with 21 bases separating them. Germline V CDR1 and CDR2: SGHRS, YFSETQ. CDR3 in amino acids: CASSFRVGGASLTEAFF. The CDR3 DNA follows: TGCGCCAGCAGCTTTCGGGTGGGGGGCGCGTCCCTCACTGAAGCTTTCTTT.

V and J are TRBV27 and TRBJ1-5; D might be TRBD1 (5 bases). Germline assignment: CDR1 MNHEY and CDR2 SMNVEV (reference sequence). V was cut by 2 bases and J by 1 base, with 9 bases left in between. CDR3 length equals 15 residues. CDR3 sequence: CASSLGRVSNQPQHF. The CDR3 DNA reads as TGTGCCAGCAGTTTAGGCAGGGTAAGCAATCAGCCCCAGCATTTT.

V and J are TRBV7-2 and TRBJ2-7, with 8 bases identical to TRBD2. V lost 5 bases, J lost 4 bases, and 13 bases stayed unmatched. CDR1 SGHTA and CDR2 FQGNSA come from the germline V gene. The CDR3 runs 16 residues. The CDR3 nucleotides are TGTGCCAGCAGCCCTCGGGGAAGTGCGGGGGGTTACGAGCAGTACTTC. It translates to CASSPRGSAGGYEQYF.

J is TRBJ1-1 and V is TRBV2; weak D call: TRBD1 (6 bases). Trimming removed 6 bases at V and 6 bases at J, with 20 bases between. The CDR3 is 15 amino acids. Germline V gives CDR1 SNHLY, CDR2 FYNNEI. The DNA of the CDR3 is TGTGCCAGCAGCGTCCGGGACATAGCGGCGGCTGAAGCTTTCTTT. This gives the protein CASSVRDIAAAEAFF.

This clone turned up a few times. The chain uses TRBV5-5 and TRBJ1-1; D remains ambiguous. The germline CDR1 and CDR2 sequences are SGHKS and YYEKEE (reference sequence). Trimming shortened V by 3 bases and J by 4 bases, and 13 bases separated the two germline ends. This CDR3 is built from 14 residues. For the CDR3, the DNA is TGTGCCAGCAGCTCATCTCTTAGTACCACTGAAGCTTTCTTT. It codes for CASSSSLSTTEAFF.

The chain links TRBV19 to TRBJ2-1; TRBD1 matches at 9 bases. The V and J ends lost 4 bases and 10 bases, in that order; junction bases with no gene match: 17. There are 17 residues in the CDR3. Germline V gene data show CDR1 as LNHDA and CDR2 as SQIVND (reference sequence). The DNA of the CDR3 is TGTGCCAGTAGTAGGGTTCTTACAGGGGGCGCGAGCGGGGAGCAGTTCTTC. Amino acids: CASSRVLTGGASGEQFF.

The chain recombines TRBV29-1 with TRBJ2-1; 9 bases are shared with TRBD2. Trimming at V came to 3 bases and at J to 0 bases, leaving 0 bases not matched to a gene. There are 14 residues in the CDR3. Germline V gives CDR1 SQVTM, CDR2 ANQGSEA. The CDR3 here is CSVERGGSYNEQFF. Here the CDR3 DNA reads TGCAGCGTTGAGCGGGGGGGCTCCTACAATGAGCAGTTCTTC.